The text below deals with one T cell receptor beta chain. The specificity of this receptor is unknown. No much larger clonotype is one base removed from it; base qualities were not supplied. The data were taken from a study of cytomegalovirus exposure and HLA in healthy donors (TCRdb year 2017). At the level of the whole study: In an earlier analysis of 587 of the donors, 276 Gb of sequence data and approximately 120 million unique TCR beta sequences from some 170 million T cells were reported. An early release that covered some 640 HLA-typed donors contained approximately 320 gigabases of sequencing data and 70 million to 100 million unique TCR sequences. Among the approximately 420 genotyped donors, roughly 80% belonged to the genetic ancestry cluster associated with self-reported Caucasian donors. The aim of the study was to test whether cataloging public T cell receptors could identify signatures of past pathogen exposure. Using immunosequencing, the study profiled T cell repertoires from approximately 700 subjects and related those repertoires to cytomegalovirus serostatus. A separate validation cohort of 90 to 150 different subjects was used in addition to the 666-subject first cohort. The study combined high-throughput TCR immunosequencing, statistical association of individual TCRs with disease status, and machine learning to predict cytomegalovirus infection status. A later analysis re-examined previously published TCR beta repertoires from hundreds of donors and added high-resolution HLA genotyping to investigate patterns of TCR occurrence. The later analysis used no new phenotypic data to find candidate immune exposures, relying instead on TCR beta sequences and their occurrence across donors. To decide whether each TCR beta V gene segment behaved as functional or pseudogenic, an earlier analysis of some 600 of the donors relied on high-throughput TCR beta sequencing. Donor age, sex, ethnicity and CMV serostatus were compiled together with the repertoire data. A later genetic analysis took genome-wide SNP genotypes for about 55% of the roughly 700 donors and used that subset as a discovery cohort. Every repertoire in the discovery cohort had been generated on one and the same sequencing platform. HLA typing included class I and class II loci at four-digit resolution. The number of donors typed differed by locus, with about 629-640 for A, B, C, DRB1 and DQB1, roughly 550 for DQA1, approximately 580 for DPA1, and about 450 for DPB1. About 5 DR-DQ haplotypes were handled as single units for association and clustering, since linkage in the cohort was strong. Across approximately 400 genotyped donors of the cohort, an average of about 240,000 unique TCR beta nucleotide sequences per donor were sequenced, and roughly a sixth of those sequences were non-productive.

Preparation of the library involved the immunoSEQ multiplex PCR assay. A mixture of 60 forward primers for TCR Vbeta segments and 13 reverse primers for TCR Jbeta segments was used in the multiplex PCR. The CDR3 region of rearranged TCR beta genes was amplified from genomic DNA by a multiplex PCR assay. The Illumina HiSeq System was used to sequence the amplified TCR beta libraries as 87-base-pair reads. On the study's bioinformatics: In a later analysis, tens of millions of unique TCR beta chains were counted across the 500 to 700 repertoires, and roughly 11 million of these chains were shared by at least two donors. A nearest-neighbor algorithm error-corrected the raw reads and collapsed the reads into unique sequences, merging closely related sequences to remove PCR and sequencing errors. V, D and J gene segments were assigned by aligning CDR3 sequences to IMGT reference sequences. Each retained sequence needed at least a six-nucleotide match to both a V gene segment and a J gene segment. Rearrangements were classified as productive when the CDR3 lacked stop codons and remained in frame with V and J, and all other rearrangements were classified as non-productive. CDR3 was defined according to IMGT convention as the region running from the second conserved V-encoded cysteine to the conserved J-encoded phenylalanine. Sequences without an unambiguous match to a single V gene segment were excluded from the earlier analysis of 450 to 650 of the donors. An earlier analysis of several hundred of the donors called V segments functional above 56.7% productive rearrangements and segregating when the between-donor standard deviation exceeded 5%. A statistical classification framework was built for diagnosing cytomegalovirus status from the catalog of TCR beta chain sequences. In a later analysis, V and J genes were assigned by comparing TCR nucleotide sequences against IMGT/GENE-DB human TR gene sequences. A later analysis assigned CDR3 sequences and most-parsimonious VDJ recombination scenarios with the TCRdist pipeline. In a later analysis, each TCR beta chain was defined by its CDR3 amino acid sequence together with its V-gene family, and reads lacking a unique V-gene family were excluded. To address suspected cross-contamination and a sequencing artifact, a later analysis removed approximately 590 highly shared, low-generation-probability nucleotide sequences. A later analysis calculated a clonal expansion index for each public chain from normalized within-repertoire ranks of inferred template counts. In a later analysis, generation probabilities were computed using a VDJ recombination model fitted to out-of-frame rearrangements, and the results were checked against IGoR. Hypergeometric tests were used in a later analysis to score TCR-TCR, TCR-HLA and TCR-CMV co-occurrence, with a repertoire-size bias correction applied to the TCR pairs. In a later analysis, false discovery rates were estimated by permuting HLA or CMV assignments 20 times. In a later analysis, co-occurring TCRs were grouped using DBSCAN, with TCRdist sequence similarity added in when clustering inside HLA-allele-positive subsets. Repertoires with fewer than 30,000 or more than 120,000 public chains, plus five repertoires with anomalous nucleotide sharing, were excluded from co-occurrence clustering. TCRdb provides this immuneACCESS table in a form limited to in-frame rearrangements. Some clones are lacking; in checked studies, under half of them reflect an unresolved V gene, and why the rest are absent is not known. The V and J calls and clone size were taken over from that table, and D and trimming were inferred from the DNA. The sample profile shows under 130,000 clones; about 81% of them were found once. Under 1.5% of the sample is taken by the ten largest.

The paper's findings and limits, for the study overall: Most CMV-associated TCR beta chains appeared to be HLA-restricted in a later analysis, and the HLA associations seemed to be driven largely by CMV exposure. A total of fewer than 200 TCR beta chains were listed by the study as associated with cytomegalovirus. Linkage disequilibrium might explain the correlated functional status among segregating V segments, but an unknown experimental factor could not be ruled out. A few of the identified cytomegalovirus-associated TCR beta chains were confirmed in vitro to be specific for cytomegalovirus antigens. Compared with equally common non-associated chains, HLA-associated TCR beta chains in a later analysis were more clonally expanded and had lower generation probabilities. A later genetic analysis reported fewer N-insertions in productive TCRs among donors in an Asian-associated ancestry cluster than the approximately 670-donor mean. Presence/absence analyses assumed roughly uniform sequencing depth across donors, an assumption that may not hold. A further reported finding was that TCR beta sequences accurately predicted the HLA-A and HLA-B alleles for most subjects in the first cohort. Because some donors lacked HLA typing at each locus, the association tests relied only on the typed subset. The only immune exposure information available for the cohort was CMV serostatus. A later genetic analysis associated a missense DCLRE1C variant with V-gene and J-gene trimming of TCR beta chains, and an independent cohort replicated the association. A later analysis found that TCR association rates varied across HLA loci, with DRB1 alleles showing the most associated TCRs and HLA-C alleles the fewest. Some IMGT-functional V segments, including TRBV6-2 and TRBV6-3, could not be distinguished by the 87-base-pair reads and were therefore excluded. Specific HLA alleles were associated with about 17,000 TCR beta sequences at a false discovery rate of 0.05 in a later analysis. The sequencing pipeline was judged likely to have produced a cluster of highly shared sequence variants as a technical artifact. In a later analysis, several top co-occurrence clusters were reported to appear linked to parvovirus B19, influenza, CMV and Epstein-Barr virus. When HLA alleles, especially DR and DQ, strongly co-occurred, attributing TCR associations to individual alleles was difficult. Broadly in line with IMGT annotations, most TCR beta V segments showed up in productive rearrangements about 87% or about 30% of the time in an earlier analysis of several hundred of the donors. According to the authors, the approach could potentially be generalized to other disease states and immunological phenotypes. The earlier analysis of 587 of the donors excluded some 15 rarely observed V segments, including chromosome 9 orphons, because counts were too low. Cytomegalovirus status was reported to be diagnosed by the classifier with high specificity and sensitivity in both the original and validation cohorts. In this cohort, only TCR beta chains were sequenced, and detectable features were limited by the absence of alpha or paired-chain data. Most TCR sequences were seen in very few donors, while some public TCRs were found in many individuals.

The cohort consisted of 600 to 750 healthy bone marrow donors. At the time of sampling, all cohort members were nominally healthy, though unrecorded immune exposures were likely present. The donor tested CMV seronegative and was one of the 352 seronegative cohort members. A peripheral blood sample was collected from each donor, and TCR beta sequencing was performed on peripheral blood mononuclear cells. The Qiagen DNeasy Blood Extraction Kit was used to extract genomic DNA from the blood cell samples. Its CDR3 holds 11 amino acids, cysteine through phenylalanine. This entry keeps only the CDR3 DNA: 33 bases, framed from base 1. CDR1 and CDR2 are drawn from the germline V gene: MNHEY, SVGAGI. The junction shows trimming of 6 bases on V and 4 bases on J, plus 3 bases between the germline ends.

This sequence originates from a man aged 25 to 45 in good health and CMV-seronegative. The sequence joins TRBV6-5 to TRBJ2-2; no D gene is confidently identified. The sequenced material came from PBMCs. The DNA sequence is TGTGCCAGCAGCTTCACCGGGGAGCTGTTTTTT. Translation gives CASSFTGELFF.